The 6 T cell receptor beta chains below all came from one sample that was sequenced in a study of cytomegalovirus exposure and HLA in healthy donors. The PCR made use of 60 Vbeta and 13 Jbeta primers. Repertoires were generated with immunoSEQ multiplex PCR, while TCRdb's copy carries only in-frame clones and drops some. The sample records about 97,000 clones, around three quarters being singletons. The sequenced sample was PBMCs. These receptors all come from a male donor in good health and CMV-seropositive.

The V call is TRBV30, the J call TRBJ2-5, with 11 bases that match TRBD2. The germline V gene encodes CDR1 GTSNPN and CDR2 SVGIG (reference sequence). J gave up 5 bases and V 3 bases, and 8 bases lay outside the gene matches. This CDR3 is 15 amino acids long. CDR3 coding DNA: TGTGCCTGGAGGTTACTAGCGGGGGCTGGGGAGACCCAGTACTTC. Protein sequence: CAWRLLAGAGETQYF.

The V call is TRBV7-2, the J call TRBJ1-6, with 8 bases identical to TRBD1. The V gene's germline CDR1 is SGHTA and CDR2 FQGNSA. The CDR3 runs to 14 residues. Trimming at V came to 5 bases and at J to 5 bases, leaving 2 bases not matched to a gene. Here the CDR3 DNA reads TGTGCCAGCAGCCTGACAGGGGATAATTCACCCCTCCACTTT. Amino acid sequence: CASSLTGDNSPLHF.

The J gene is TRBJ1-3, the V gene TRBV9; D may be TRBD1 (5 bases). The V end was cut by 0 bases, the J end by 2 bases, with 12 bases between. The CDR3 covers 16 residues. Germline values: CDR1 SGDLS, CDR2 YYNGEE. The CDR3 here is CASSVGKGQTGNTIYF. DNA for the CDR3: TGTGCCAGCAGCGTAGGGAAAGGACAAACTGGAAACACCATATATTTT.

This sequence joins TRBV6-5 and TRBJ1-1, with 7 nucleotides matching TRBD1. Germline values: CDR1 MNHEY, CDR2 SVGAGI. The CDR3 has 15 residues. V lost 3 bases to trimming and J lost 2 bases; unmatched junction nucleotides: 6. CDR3 sequence (DNA): TGTGCCAGCAGTTATACAGGGGAGATTAACACTGAAGCTTTCTTT. Protein: CASSYTGEINTEAFF.

The rearrangement links TRBV11-2 to TRBJ2-3, with TRBD2 matching over 12 bases. V gave up 5 bases and J gave up 2 bases; unmatched junction bases: 5. The CDR3 spans 16 residues. Germline CDR1 SGHAT, CDR2 FQNNGV. CDR3 protein: CASSLRLAGATDTQYF. The CDR3, as DNA: TGTGCCAGCAGCCTCCGACTAGCGGGGGCCACAGATACGCAGTATTTT.

The rearrangement uses TRBV10-2 and TRBJ2-5, with 8 bases matching TRBD2. Germline V gene data show CDR1 as WSHSY and CDR2 as SAAADI. The CDR3 spans 15 residues. Losses at the gene ends were 6 bases for V and 2 bases for J; bases not matched to a gene: 8. The CDR3 protein is CASSPPTSVQETQYF. CDR3 sequence (DNA): TGCGCCAGCAGCCCTCCGACTAGCGTGCAAGAGACCCAGTACTTC.